This T cell receptor beta chain was captured by sequencing in a study of spatial heterogeneity in lung cancer (dated by TCRdb to about 2019). At the level of the whole study: Samples were obtained from 65 to 90 patients with early-stage, untreated non-small cell lung cancer from the lung TRACERx cohort. In the raw uncorrected reads, each unique combination of TCR and UMI appeared more than ten times on average. In non-small cell lung cancer, the study made a quantitative comparison of TCR alpha and beta repertoires among multiple tumor regions, matched nontumor lung and blood. Follow-up PBMC samples were sequenced whenever the samples were available, and the median time to follow-up was roughly two years after resection. More beta-chain than alpha-chain transcripts were consistently detected, likely reflecting higher beta-chain transcript abundance. Nonsynonymous mutation counts, determined by whole-exome sequencing of tumor tissue, were related to TCR repertoire features. At surgery, both alpha and beta chains were TCR-sequenced in 200 to 250 tumor regions, 63 to 80 matched nontumor lung samples and a few dozen PBMC samples.

On this clonotype: The antigen this receptor binds is unknown. No base quality values were provided; no much bigger clone lies one nucleotide off.

The method behind the library was 5' RACE. The sample was run on a NextSeq 500. The TCR library protocol attached a unique molecular identifier to each TCR cDNA molecule to allow correction of PCR and sequencing errors. For the original study's pipeline: TCR identification, UMI-based error correction and CDR3 extraction were all carried out with Decombinator tools. Expanded TCRs were defined as those above a frequency of 2 per 1,000, corresponding to the top 1% of the tumor frequency distribution. Renyi diversity was calculated using the R vegan package after each repertoire was subsampled 100 times to 5,000 TCRs. To build CDR3 similarity networks, amino acid triplet string-kernel similarity was used, and CDR3s were connected when their pairwise similarity was above 0.82. The raw public data were reprocessed by TCRdb itself: fastp quality trimming at Q25, MiXCR clonotype calling, in-frame beta chains only. Rows with a matching CDR3 protein are joined into one entry that keeps the most common DNA and genes. The V and J calls come from TCRdb's annotation, not from the publication. Across this sample there are fewer than 100,000 distinct CDR3 sequences, with roughly 19% seen only once. The ten most abundant clones make up 20% to 25% of the sample.

What the work shows at the level of the full study, not this receptor alone: Additional single-cell paired TCR alpha and beta sequencing was considered necessary to confirm, at a functional level, the hypothesis that regional TCRs recognize regional mutations. Only approximately 13 patients were included in comparisons of baseline and follow-up blood repertoires. Ubiquitous expanded tumor TCRs were found in blood more often at tumor resection than at routine follow-up.

The time point label on this specimen signifies: blood at routine non-recurrence follow-up after resection. For TCR sequencing, whole RNA was extracted from tumor and nontumor lung tissue, or from cryopreserved PBMC samples, and no cell sorting was done. A patient was chosen for TCR sequencing only when enough RNA was available from at least two tumor regions. The germline V gene specifies MNHEY as CDR1 and SVGEGT as CDR2. Compared with germline, V lacks 2 bases and J lacks 6 bases; bases without a gene match: 2. Reading from cysteine to phenylalanine, the CDR3 counts 15 amino acids. Of all the DNA, just the CDR3 is kept, 45 bases in frame from base 1.

The chain couples TRBV6-2 or TRBV6-3 to TRBJ2-2; 11 central bases correspond to TRBD1. The origin of this receptor is a male donor with early-stage non-small cell lung cancer. The material sequenced was PBMCs, taken at follow-up. CDR3 protein: CASSYGQGASGELFF. The DNA sequence reads TGTGCCAGCAGTTACGGACAGGGGGCGTCCGGGGAGCTGTTTTTT.